The 11 T cell receptor beta chains below all came from one sample that was sequenced in a study of blood T cells in healthy people across ages. A second PCR of about 6 to 12 cycles used a sample-barcoded 5' primer and a J-beta primer mix. Using its own MiXCR run on the 5' RACE reads, TCRdb lists one record per CDR3 protein. The data contain 700,000 to 950,000 distinct CDR3 sequences, about 42% of them singletons. Material for sequencing was blood. These receptors came from a woman between 55 and 75 years old in good health.

The chain is built from TRBV7-9 and TRBJ1-1; weak D call: TRBD1 (5 bases). Germline loops: CDR1 SEHNR, CDR2 FQNEAQ (reference sequence). V gave up 4 bases and J gave up 4 bases, with 16 bases separating them. The CDR3 loop spans 15 amino acids. The CDR3 sequence is CASSWGGGEGTEAFF. In DNA, the CDR3 is TGTGCCAGCAGCTGGGGTGGAGGGGAGGGCACTGAAGCTTTCTTT.

In its sample, this clonotype was seen a few times. This chain connects TRBV2 to TRBJ2-1, with TRBD1 matching 7 bases. The length of the CDR3 is 14 residues. Per germline, CDR1 SNHLY and CDR2 FYNNEI. Trimming at V came to 5 bases and at J to 4 bases, leaving 5 bases not matched to a gene. The DNA for the CDR3 is TGTGCCAGCAGTCCTCAGACAGGGTACAATGAGCAGTTCTTC. Its translation is CASSPQTGYNEQFF. The variable domain in full, with the rest retrieved from reference TRBV2 and TRBJ2-1, is EPEVTQTPSHQVTQMGQEVILRCVPISNHLYFYWYRQILGQKVEFLVSFYNNEISEKSEIFDDQFSVERPDGSNFTLKIRSTKLEDSAMYFCASSPQTGYNEQFFGPGTRLTVL.

The chain links TRBV12-3 or TRBV12-4 to TRBJ2-7; 7 positions match TRBD1. CDR3 length: 12 residues. V shed 6 bases, J shed 7 bases, and the junction held 6 bases outside the gene matches. CDR3 bases: TGTGCCAGCAGCTTCAGGGGGTTGGAGCAGTACTTC. Its translation: CASSFRGLEQYF.

This clonotype showed up just a few times. V gene TRBV6-6 combines with J gene TRBJ1-2; D gene uncertain. V shed 5 bases and J shed 2 bases, with 12 bases lying between them. The CDR3 runs 14 residues. CDR1 and CDR2 (germline): MNHNY, SVGAGI (reference sequence). CDR3 DNA sequence: TGTGCCAGCAGTCTACTTCCCCAGAACTATGGCTACACCTTC. Its protein product is CASSLLPQNYGYTF.

The V call is TRBV29-1, the J call TRBJ1-1; 8 bases map to TRBD1. The CDR3 has 14 residues. Germline trimming cut 7 bases from V and 0 bases from J; bases unmatched to any gene: 7. CDR1 and CDR2 from the germline V gene are SQVTM and ANQGSEA. The CDR3 region has the DNA TGCAGCGCTGGGACAGGAACCATGAACACTGAAGCTTTCTTT. Its translation is CSAGTGTMNTEAFF.

V is TRBV30 and J is TRBJ2-1; 7 bases are a match to TRBD1. Looked up from germline, CDR1 is GTSNPN and CDR2 is SVGIG (reference sequence). The V and J ends lost 5 bases and 4 bases, in that order; junction bases with no gene match: 14. There are 16 residues in the CDR3. For the CDR3, the DNA is TGTGCCTGGTTGGACCTGACAGGGTACGGTTACAATGAGCAGTTCTTC. Amino acids: CAWLDLTGYGYNEQFF.

This clonotype was seen a handful of times. This chain links TRBV2 with TRBJ1-3; a possible D gene is TRBD1 (5 bases). V lost 2 bases to trimming and J lost 4 bases, with 9 bases between them. CDR1 and CDR2 (germline): SNHLY, FYNNEI. CDR3 size: 14 residues. The CDR3 DNA is TGTGCCAGCAGTGAATTAGGGGAAGGAAACACCATATATTTT. Its protein product is CASSELGEGNTIYF. Together with reference TRBV2 and TRBJ1-3, the CDR3 gives the full variable domain: EPEVTQTPSHQVTQMGQEVILRCVPISNHLYFYWYRQILGQKVEFLVSFYNNEISEKSEIFDDQFSVERPDGSNFTLKIRSTKLEDSAMYFCASSELGEGNTIYFGEGSWLTVV.

V gene TRBV6-2 or TRBV6-3 combines with J gene TRBJ2-1; 12 positions match TRBD2. The CDR3 is 18 amino acids. J gave up 5 bases and V 0 bases, and 8 bases lay outside the gene matches. Germline V CDR1 and CDR2: MNHEY, SVGEGT. The CDR3 protein is CASSYSVTSGGPNNEQFF. The CDR3 bases are TGTGCCAGCAGTTACTCAGTCACTAGCGGGGGGCCCAACAATGAGCAGTTCTTC.

This clonotype was counted only a few times. DNA of the CDR3: TGTGCCAGCAGCTTCCGACGGGTAAACACTGAAGCTTTCTTT. It is translated as CASSFRRVNTEAFF. The rearrangement uses TRBV7-2 and TRBJ1-1; D not resolved. The CDR3 is 14 residues long. V was trimmed by 3 bases and J by 2 bases, leaving 10 bases between them. Germline CDR1 is SGHTA and CDR2 is FQGNSA.

This clonotype occurred many times. This chain joins TRBV28 and TRBJ1-2; D gene ambiguous. Deletions cut 6 bases from V and 3 bases from J, with 8 bases between. This CDR3 is built from 12 residues. In germline, CDR1 is MDHEN, CDR2 SYDVKM. CDR3 nucleotide sequence: TGTGCCAGCAGCTTGGCCGACTATGGCTACACCTTC. It encodes CASSLADYGYTF.

This clonotype was seen at least ten times. The rearrangement links TRBV3-1 to TRBJ2-5, with 14 bases that match TRBD2. In germline, CDR1 is LGHDT, CDR2 YNNKEL (reference sequence). CDR3 size: 15 residues. V lost 4 bases and J lost 4; bases outside the gene matches: 2. CDR3 sequence: CASSRGLAGGETQYF. The CDR3 region has the DNA TGTGCCAGCAGCCGCGGACTAGCGGGAGGAGAGACCCAGTACTTC.